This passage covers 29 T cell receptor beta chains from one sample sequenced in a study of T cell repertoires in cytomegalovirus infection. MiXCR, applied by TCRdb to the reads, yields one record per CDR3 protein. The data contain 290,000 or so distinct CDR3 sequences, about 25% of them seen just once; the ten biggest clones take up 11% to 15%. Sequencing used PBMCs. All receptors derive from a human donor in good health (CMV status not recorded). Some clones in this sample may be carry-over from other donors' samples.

CDR3: CASSKRGAGDDEQFF. The CDR3 nucleotides are TGTGCCAGCAGTAAAAGGGGAGCGGGGGACGATGAGCAGTTCTTC. The chain couples TRBV2 to TRBJ2-1, with 8 bases matching TRBD2. There are 15 residues in the CDR3. J was trimmed by 8 bases and V by 5 bases; bases with no gene match: 11. Germline V gives CDR1 SNHLY, CDR2 FYNNEI.

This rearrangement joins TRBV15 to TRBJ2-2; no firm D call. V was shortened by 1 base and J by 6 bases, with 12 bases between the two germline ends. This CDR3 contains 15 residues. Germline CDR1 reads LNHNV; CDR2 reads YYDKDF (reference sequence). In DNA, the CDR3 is TGTGCCACCAGCAGAGGAGACGGTTCGCCCGGGGAGCTGTTTTTT. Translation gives CATSRGDGSPGELFF.

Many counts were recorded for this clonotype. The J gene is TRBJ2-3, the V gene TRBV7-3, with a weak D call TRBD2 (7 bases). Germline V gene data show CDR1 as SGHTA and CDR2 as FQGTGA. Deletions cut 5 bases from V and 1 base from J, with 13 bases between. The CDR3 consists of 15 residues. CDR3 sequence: CASSLGGLRTDTQYF. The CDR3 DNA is TGTGCCAGCAGCCTGGGGGGGCTCCGCACAGATACGCAGTATTTT.

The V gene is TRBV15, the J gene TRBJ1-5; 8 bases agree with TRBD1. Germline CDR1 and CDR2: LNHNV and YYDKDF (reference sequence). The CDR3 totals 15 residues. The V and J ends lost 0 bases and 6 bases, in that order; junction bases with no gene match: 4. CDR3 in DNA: TGTGCCACCAGCAGAGAAACAGGGGGAATTCAGCCCCAGCATTTT. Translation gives CATSRETGGIQPQHF.

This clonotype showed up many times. CDR3 sequence: CASSTTSDTTQYF. In DNA form, the CDR3 reads TGTGCCAGCAGCACAACTAGCGATACTACGCAGTATTTT. The rearrangement joins TRBV7-6 to TRBJ2-3, with TRBD2 matching over 7 bases. The CDR3 is 13 residues long. Germline lookup yields CDR1 SGHVS and CDR2 FNYEAQ. V shed 5 bases, J shed 8 bases, and the junction held 7 bases outside the gene matches.

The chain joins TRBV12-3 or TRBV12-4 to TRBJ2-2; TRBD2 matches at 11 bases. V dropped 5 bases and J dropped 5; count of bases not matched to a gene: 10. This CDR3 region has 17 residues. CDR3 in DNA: TGTGCCAGCAGTGCACCCGTTCTAGCGGGAGGAACCGGGGAGCTGTTTTTT. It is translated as CASSAPVLAGGTGELFF.

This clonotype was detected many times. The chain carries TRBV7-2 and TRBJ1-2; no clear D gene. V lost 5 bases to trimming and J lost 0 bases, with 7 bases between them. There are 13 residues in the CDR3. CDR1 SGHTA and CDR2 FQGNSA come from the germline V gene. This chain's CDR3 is CASSRDTNYGYTF. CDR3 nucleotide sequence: TGTGCCAGCAGCCGGGATACTAACTATGGCTACACCTTC.

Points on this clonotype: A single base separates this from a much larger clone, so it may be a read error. DNA for the CDR3: TGTGCCAGCAGCTTTGCGGACGGATACAATGAGCAGTTCTTC. Protein: CASSFADGYNEQFF. This chain uses TRBV7-2 with TRBJ2-1; unclear D gene. V shed 3 bases and J shed 4 bases, with 10 bases lying between them. Germline assignment: CDR1 SGHTA and CDR2 FQGNSA. The CDR3 is 14 residues long.

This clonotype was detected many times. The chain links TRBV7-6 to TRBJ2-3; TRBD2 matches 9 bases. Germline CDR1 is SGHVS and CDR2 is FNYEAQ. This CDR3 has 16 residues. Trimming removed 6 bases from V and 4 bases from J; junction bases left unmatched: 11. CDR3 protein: CASSSTGTSIADTQYF. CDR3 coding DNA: TGTGCCAGCAGTTCCACCGGGACTAGCATCGCAGATACGCAGTATTTT.

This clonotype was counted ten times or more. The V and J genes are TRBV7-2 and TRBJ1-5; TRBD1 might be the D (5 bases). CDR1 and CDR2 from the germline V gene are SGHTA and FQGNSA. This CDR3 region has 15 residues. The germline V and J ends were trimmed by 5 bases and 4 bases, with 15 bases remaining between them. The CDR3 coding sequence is TGTGCCAGCAGCAACCAACGGGGGGTAAATCAGCCCCAGCATTTT. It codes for CASSNQRGVNQPQHF.

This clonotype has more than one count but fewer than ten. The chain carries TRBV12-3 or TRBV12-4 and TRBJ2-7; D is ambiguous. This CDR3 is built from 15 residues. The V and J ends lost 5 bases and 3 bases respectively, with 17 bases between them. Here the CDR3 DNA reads TGTGCCAGCAGTCGCCCCGGACGGAACCGCTACGAGCAGTACTTC. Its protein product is CASSRPGRNRYEQYF.

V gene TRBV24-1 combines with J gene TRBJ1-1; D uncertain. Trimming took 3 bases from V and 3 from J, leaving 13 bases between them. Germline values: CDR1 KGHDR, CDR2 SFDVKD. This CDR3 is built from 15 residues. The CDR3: CATSDGSTQHTEAFF. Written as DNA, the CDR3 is TGTGCCACCAGTGATGGTTCTACACAGCACACTGAAGCTTTCTTT.

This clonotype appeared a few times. CDR3 DNA sequence: TGCGCCAGCAGGTGGGGACAGGGGGCCTACGAGCAGTACTTC. Translation: CASRWGQGAYEQYF. V gene TRBV5-1 combines with J gene TRBJ2-7; 11 positions agree with TRBD1. This CDR3 comprises 14 residues. Per the germline V gene, CDR1 is SGHRS and CDR2 is YFSETQ. Losses at the gene ends were 5 bases for V and 2 bases for J; bases not matched to a gene: 3.

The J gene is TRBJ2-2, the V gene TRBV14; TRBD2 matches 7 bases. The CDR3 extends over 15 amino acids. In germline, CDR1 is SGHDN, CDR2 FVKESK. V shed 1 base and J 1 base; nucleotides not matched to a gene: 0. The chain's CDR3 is CASSQVAGNTGELFF. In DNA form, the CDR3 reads TGTGCCAGCAGCCAAGTAGCGGGGAACACCGGGGAGCTGTTTTTT.

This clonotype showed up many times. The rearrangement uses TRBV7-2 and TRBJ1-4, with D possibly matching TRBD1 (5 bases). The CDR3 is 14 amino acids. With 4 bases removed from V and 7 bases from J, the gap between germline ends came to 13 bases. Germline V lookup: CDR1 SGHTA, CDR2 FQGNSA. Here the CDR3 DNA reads TGTGCCAGCAGCTCTGGGACCCGGTTTGAAAAACTGTTTTTT. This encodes CASSSGTRFEKLFF.

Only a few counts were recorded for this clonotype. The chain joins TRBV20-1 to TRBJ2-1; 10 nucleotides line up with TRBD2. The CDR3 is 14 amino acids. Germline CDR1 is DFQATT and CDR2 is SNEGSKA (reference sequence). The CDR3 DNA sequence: TGCAGGGCCCTTGGGAAGCGGGAGGGTAATGAGCAGTTCTTC. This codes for CRALGKREGNEQFF.

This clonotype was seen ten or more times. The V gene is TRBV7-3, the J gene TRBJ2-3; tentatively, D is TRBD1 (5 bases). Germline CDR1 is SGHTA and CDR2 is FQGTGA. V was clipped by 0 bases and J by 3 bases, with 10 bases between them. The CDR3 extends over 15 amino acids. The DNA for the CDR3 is TGTGCCAGCAGCTTAACCGGGCAGGGTACAGATACGCAGTATTTT. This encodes CASSLTGQGTDTQYF. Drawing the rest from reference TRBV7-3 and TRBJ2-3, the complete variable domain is GAGVSQTPSNKVTEKGKYVELRCDPISGHTALYWYRQSLGQGPEFLIYFQGTGAADDSGLPNDRFFAVRPEGSVSTLKIQRTERGDSAVYLCASSLTGQGTDTQYFGPGTRLTVL.

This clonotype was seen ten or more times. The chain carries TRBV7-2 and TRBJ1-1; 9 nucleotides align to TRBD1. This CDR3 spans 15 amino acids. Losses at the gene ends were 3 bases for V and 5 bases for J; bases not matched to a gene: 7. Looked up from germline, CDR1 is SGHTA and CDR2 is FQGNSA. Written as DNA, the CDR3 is TGTGCCAGCAGCTTTGGGGGACAGGGAGAAACTGAAGCTTTCTTT. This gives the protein CASSFGGQGETEAFF.

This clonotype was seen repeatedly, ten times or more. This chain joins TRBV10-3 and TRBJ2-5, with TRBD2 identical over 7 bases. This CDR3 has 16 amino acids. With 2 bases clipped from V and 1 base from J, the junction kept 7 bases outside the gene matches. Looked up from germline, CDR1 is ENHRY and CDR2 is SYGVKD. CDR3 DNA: TGTGCCATCAGTGAGCTTCTAGCGGCCTCCCAAGAGACCCAGTACTTC. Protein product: CAISELLAASQETQYF.

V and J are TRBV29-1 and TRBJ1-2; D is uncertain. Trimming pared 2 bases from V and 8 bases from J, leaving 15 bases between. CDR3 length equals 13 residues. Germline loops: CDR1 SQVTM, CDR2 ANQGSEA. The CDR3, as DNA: TGCAGCGTTGAAAAGGGTCTGGGCGTCGGCTACACCTTC. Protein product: CSVEKGLGVGYTF. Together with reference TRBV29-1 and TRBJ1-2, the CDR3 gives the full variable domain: SAVISQKPSRDICQRGTSLTIQCQVDSQVTMMFWYRQQPGQSLTLIATANQGSEATYESGFVIDKFPISRPNLTFSTLTVSNMSPEDSSIYLCSVEKGLGVGYTFGSGTRLTVV.

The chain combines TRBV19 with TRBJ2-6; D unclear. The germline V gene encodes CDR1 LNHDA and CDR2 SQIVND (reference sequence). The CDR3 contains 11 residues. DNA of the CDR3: TGTGCAACCCACAGGGCCAACGTCCTGACTTTC. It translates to CATHRANVLTF.

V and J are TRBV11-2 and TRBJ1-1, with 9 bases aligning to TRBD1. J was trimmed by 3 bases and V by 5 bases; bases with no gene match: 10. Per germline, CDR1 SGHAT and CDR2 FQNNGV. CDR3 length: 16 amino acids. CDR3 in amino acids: CASSPRRDRVYTEAFF. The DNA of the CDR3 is TGTGCCAGCAGCCCTAGGCGGGACAGGGTATACACTGAAGCTTTCTTT.

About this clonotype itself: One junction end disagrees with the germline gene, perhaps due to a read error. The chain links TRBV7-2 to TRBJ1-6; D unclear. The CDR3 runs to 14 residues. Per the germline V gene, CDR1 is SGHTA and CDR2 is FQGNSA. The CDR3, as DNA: TGTGCCAGCAGCTTAGAAGTGTACGGTTCACCACTCTACTTT. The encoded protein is CASSLEVYGSPLYF.

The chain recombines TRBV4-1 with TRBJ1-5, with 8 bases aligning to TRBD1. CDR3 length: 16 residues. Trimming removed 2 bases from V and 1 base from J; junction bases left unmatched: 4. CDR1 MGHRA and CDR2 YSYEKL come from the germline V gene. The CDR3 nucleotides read TGCGCCAGCAGCCAACCTGACAGGGGAAGCAATCAGCCCCAGCATTTT. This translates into CASSQPDRGSNQPQHF.

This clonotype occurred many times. The CDR3 nucleotides are TGTGCCAGCAGCCCCCAGGGGTTCGATGAGCAGTTCTTC. It specifies CASSPQGFDEQFF. V is TRBV7-2 and J is TRBJ2-1, with TRBD1 as a possible D gene (6 bases). The CDR3 runs 13 residues. The germline V gene has CDR1 SGHTA and CDR2 FQGNSA. V was clipped by 5 bases and J by 8 bases, with 13 bases between them.

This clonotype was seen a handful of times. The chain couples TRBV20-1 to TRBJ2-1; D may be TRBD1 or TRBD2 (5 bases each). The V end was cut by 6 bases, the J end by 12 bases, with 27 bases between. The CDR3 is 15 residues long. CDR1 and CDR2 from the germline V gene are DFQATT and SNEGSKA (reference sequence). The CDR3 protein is CSADGRDGNARTQFF. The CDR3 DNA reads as TGCAGTGCAGACGGTCGGGACGGGAACGCCAGGACGCAGTTCTTC.

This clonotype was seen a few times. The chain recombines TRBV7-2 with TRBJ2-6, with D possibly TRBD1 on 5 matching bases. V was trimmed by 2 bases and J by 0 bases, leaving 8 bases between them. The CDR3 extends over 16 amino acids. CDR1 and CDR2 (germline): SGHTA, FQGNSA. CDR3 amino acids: CASSLQGSSGANVLTF. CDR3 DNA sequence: TGTGCCAGCAGCTTACAGGGCAGCTCTGGGGCCAACGTCCTGACTTTC.

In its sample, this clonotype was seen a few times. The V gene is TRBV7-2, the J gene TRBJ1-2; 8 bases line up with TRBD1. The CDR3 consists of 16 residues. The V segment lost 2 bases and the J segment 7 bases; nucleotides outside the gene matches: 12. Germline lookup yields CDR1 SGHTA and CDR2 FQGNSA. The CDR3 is CASSLNNDRGWAGYTF. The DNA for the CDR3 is TGTGCCAGCAGCTTAAATAATGACAGGGGTTGGGCTGGCTACACCTTC. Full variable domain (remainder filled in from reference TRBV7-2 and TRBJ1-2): GAGVSQSPSNKVTEKGKDVELRCDPISGHTALYWYRQSLGQGLEFLIYFQGNSAPDKSGLPSDRFSAERTGGSVSTLTIQRTQQEDSAVYLCASSLNNDRGWAGYTFGSGTRLTVV.

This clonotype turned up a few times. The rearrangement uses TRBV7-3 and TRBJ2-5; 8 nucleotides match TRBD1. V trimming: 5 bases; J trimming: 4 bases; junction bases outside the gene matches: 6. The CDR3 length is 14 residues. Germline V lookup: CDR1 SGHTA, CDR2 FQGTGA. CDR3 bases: TGTGCCAGCAGCCCTTGGCAGGGGGCAGAGACCCAGTACTTC. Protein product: CASSPWQGAETQYF. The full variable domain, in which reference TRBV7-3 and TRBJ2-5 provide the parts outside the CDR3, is GAGVSQTPSNKVTEKGKYVELRCDPISGHTALYWYRQSLGQGPEFLIYFQGTGAADDSGLPNDRFFAVRPEGSVSTLKIQRTERGDSAVYLCASSPWQGAETQYFGPGTRLLVL.